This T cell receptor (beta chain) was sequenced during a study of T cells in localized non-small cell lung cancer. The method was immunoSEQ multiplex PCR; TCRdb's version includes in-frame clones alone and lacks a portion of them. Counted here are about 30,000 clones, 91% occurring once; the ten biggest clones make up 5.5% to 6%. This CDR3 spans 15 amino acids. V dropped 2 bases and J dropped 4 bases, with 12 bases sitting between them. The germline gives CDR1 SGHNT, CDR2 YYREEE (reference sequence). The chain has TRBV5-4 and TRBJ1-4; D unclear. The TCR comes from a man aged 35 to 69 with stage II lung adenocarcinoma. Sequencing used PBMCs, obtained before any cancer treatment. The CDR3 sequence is CASSFSGLYNEKLFF. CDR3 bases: TGTGCCAGCAGCTTTTCGGGCCTCTATAATGAAAAACTGTTTTTT.